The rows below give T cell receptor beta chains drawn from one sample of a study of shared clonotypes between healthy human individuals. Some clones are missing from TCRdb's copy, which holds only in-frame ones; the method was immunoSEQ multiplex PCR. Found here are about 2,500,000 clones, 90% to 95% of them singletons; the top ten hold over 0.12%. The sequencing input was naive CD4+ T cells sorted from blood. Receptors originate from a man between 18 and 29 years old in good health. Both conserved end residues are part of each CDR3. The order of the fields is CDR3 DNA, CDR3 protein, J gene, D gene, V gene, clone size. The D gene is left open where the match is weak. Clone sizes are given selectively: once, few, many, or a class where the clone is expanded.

DNA: TGTGCCAGCCCTGAGGGGAGTAACTATGGCTACACCTTC
CDR3: CASPEGSNYGYTF
J: TRBJ1-2
D: -
V: TRBV7-9
size: -

DNA: TGTGCCAGCAGCCAGTGGAGCGGGAGGGCCGGGGAGCAGTACTTC
CDR3: CASSQWSGRAGEQYF
J: TRBJ2-7
D: TRBD2
V: TRBV11-2
size: -

DNA: TGTGCCTGGACCTTAGCGGGAGGGTCGATCGATGAGCAGTTCTTC
CDR3: CAWTLAGGSIDEQFF
J: TRBJ2-1
D: TRBD2
V: TRBV30
size: -

DNA: TGTGCCAGCAGCTTACGTGTGGCGGGAGTGGTTTCAGATACGCAGTATTTT
CDR3: CASSLRVAGVVSDTQYF
J: TRBJ2-3
D: TRBD2
V: TRBV13
size: once

DNA: TGTGCCAGCAGTTACACTAGCGGGTATTACAATGAGCAGTTCTTC
CDR3: CASSYTSGYYNEQFF
J: TRBJ2-1
D: TRBD2
V: TRBV6-5
size: -

DNA: TGTGCCAGCAGCCGGGGTCGCATAAACACTGAAGCTTTCTTT
CDR3: CASSRGRINTEAFF
J: TRBJ1-1
D: -
V: TRBV6-5
size: -

DNA: TGTGCCAGTAGATTGCCGGGACAGGGCAAAAACACCATATATTTT
CDR3: CASRLPGQGKNTIYF
J: TRBJ1-3
D: TRBD1
V: TRBV19
size: -

DNA: TGTGCCAGCAGTTTAAGGACAGGGGGCGATCGGGAGACCCAGTACTTC
CDR3: CASSLRTGGDRETQYF
J: TRBJ2-5
D: TRBD1
V: TRBV27
size: -

DNA: TGTGCCAGCAGCAGGGGACAGGGCCTGAATCAGCCCCAGCATTTT
CDR3: CASSRGQGLNQPQHF
J: TRBJ1-5
D: TRBD1
V: TRBV6-1
size: -

DNA: TGCAGCGTCGGGAGGGGAATAGCGGGGCTACAAGAGACCCAGTACTTC
CDR3: CSVGRGIAGLQETQYF
J: TRBJ2-5
D: TRBD2
V: TRBV29-1
size: -

DNA: TGTGCCAGCTCAGAGTGGTCCGATAGCAATCAGCCCCAGCATTTT
CDR3: CASSEWSDSNQPQHF
J: TRBJ1-5
D: -
V: TRBV18
size: -

DNA: TGTGCCAGCAGTTTCCTCGAAGTGGATGACTATGGCTACACCTTC
CDR3: CASSFLEVDDYGYTF
J: TRBJ1-2
D: -
V: TRBV6-5
size: -

DNA: TGTGCCAGCTCACCCGGGAGGGGACCCTACGAGCAGTACTTC
CDR3: CASSPGRGPYEQYF
J: TRBJ2-7
D: TRBD2
V: TRBV18
size: -

DNA: TGTGCCAGCAGCGAGGCCGGGGAGCTGTTTTTT
CDR3: CASSEAGELFF
J: TRBJ2-2
D: -
V: TRBV9
size: few

DNA: TGTGCCAGCAGAGGGTACCTAAAAGGCTACACCTTC
CDR3: CASRGYLKGYTF
J: TRBJ1-2
D: -
V: TRBV6-5
size: once

DNA: TGCGCCAGCAGGGGGGGCGGAACCTACGAGCAGTACTTC
CDR3: CASRGGGTYEQYF
J: TRBJ2-7
D: -
V: TRBV5-1
size: -

DNA: TGTGCCAGCAGCTTAGGCTCAAAAAAGGCGAACACTGAAGCTTTCTTT
CDR3: CASSLGSKKANTEAFF
J: TRBJ1-1
D: -
V: TRBV7-6
size: -

DNA: TGCGCCAGCAGCTTGGTAGGGGGGATCGACGAGCAGTACTTC
CDR3: CASSLVGGIDEQYF
J: TRBJ2-7
D: -
V: TRBV5-1
size: -

DNA: TGTGCCAGCAGAGGGAACTCTGGGGCCAACGTCCTGACTTTC
CDR3: CASRGNSGANVLTF
J: TRBJ2-6
D: -
V: TRBV2
size: once

DNA: TGTGCCATGGGACAGGGCGGGAATGGCTACACCTTC
CDR3: CAMGQGGNGYTF
J: TRBJ1-2
D: TRBD1
V: TRBV2
size: -

DNA: TGTGCCAGCAGTTCCCGACAGGTCTCGATGTTCTCCTACGAGCAGTACTTC
CDR3: CASSSRQVSMFSYEQYF
J: TRBJ2-7
D: -
V: TRBV28
size: -

DNA: TGTGCCAGCAGTTACTCGGACAGGGGAGATACGCAGTATTTT
CDR3: CASSYSDRGDTQYF
J: TRBJ2-3
D: TRBD1
V: TRBV6-5
size: -

DNA: TGTGCCAGCAGGCAAGAAGGCAGGGGGCCCAGACTCCACTTT
CDR3: CASRQEGRGPRLHF
J: TRBJ1-6
D: TRBD1
V: TRBV14
size: few

DNA: TGTGCCAGCAGCCCTCTGGCGGGGGCTAACAATGAGCAGTTCTTC
CDR3: CASSPLAGANNEQFF
J: TRBJ2-1
D: -
V: TRBV7-9
size: -

DNA: TGTGCCAGCAGTTCCGGGACGCCCTCTTGGTATTTT
CDR3: CASSSGTPSWYF
J: TRBJ2-3
D: -
V: TRBV2
size: -

DNA: TGTGCCAGCAGACCCACAGTGACGCGACTCCCTACAGAAAACATTCAGTACTTC
CDR3: CASRPTVTRLPTENIQYF
J: TRBJ2-4
D: -
V: TRBV27
size: -

DNA: TGTGCCAGCAGCTTATTTGACACCCAGACCCCAGACAATGAGCAGTTCTTC
CDR3: CASSLFDTQTPDNEQFF
J: TRBJ2-1
D: -
V: TRBV7-3
size: once

DNA: TGCAGTGCTAGAGAGTTTCAGCAGTTCTTC
CDR3: CSAREFQQFF
J: TRBJ2-1
D: -
V: TRBV20-1
size: -

DNA: TGCGCCAGCAGCCGACAGGGAGTCCCCGTCCCTTTTCAAGAGACCCAGTACTTC
CDR3: CASSRQGVPVPFQETQYF
J: TRBJ2-5
D: TRBD1
V: TRBV5-1
size: -

DNA: TGTGCCAGCAGCCAAGCCCCGGGGTATGGCTACACCTTC
CDR3: CASSQAPGYGYTF
J: TRBJ1-2
D: -
V: TRBV14
size: few

DNA: TGCGCCAGCAGCCAAGAAATCAGAGGGGGAAATGAGCAGTTCTTC
CDR3: CASSQEIRGGNEQFF
J: TRBJ2-1
D: -
V: TRBV4-1
size: -

DNA: TGTGCCAGCAGCGTAGTCGCAGGGAGCTCCTACAATGAGCAGTTCTTC
CDR3: CASSVVAGSSYNEQFF
J: TRBJ2-1
D: -
V: TRBV9
size: -

DNA: TGTGCCATCAAGATGGGGGATACGACTGAAGCTTTCTTT
CDR3: CAIKMGDTTEAFF
J: TRBJ1-1
D: -
V: TRBV10-3
size: -

DNA: TGTGCCAGCAGCCTAGGACTTCAAAGGGGGGAGACCCAGTACTTC
CDR3: CASSLGLQRGETQYF
J: TRBJ2-5
D: -
V: TRBV7-2
size: once

DNA: TGCGCCAGCAGCTTGTTCAGGGTAACGTACCAAGAGACCCAGTACTTC
CDR3: CASSLFRVTYQETQYF
J: TRBJ2-5
D: -
V: TRBV5-1
size: -

DNA: TGTGCCAGCAGTGTTTCACAGTCCTACAATGAGCAGTTCTTC
CDR3: CASSVSQSYNEQFF
J: TRBJ2-1
D: -
V: TRBV6-1
size: -

DNA: TGTGCCTGGAGTAAAGGACTAGCGGGGGCCGGGGAGACCCAGTACTTC
CDR3: CAWSKGLAGAGETQYF
J: TRBJ2-5
D: TRBD2
V: TRBV30
size: -

DNA: TGTGCCAGCAGCCAACAGGGGGCGGACTATGGCTACACCTTC
CDR3: CASSQQGADYGYTF
J: TRBJ1-2
D: TRBD1
V: TRBV6-6
size: -

DNA: TGCGCCAGCAGCACCACGCCGGGGGTGAGCTCCTACGAGCAGTACTTC
CDR3: CASSTTPGVSSYEQYF
J: TRBJ2-7
D: -
V: TRBV5-1
size: -

DNA: TGTGCCAGCAGCTCGGGGCCTGGATCGAATGAAAAACTGTTTTTT
CDR3: CASSSGPGSNEKLFF
J: TRBJ1-4
D: -
V: TRBV7-2
size: -

DNA: TGTGCCAGCAGTTTGGAGGGACAGGGTTTTATCGGTGAGCAGTTCTTC
CDR3: CASSLEGQGFIGEQFF
J: TRBJ2-1
D: TRBD1
V: TRBV28
size: -

DNA: TGCGCCAGCAGCTTGGTAGACAGGGGAAATGAAAAACTGTTTTTT
CDR3: CASSLVDRGNEKLFF
J: TRBJ1-4
D: TRBD1
V: TRBV5-1
size: -

DNA: TGTGCCAGCAGCAGCCAGCGGAACACCGGGGAGCTGTTTTTT
CDR3: CASSSQRNTGELFF
J: TRBJ2-2
D: -
V: TRBV7-2
size: -

DNA: TGCGCCAGCAGCTCCGTTTGGGGCCCTCTTAACACCGGGGAGCTGTTTTTT
CDR3: CASSSVWGPLNTGELFF
J: TRBJ2-2
D: -
V: TRBV5-1
size: -

DNA: TGTGCCAGCACAGGGGGAAAAGGATCACCCCTCCACTTT
CDR3: CASTGGKGSPLHF
J: TRBJ1-6
D: TRBD1
V: TRBV28
size: -

DNA: TGTGCCAGCTCACCGGACAGTCCGATGGGGCCAGATACGCAGTATTTT
CDR3: CASSPDSPMGPDTQYF
J: TRBJ2-3
D: -
V: TRBV18
size: -

DNA: TGTGCCAGCAGCTTACGGGTCGGGCACGAGCAGTTCTTC
CDR3: CASSLRVGHEQFF
J: TRBJ2-1
D: -
V: TRBV7-2
size: -

DNA: TGCAGCGTTGAACGACAGGGGGCCGACACCGGGGAGCTGTTTTTT
CDR3: CSVERQGADTGELFF
J: TRBJ2-2
D: TRBD1
V: TRBV29-1
size: -

DNA: TGTGCCAGCAGCTTAATAGGACGGACGAGCACAGATACGCAGTATTTT
CDR3: CASSLIGRTSTDTQYF
J: TRBJ2-3
D: -
V: TRBV7-2
size: once

DNA: TGTGCCAGCAGCGTAGGGGACAGAGGGACTACTCGTAGCACAGATACGCAGTATTTT
CDR3: CASSVGDRGTTRSTDTQYF
J: TRBJ2-3
D: -
V: TRBV9
size: -

DNA: TGTGCCTGGAGTCTTTTGGATATGAGGGGATCCGGGGAGCTGTTTTTT
CDR3: CAWSLLDMRGSGELFF
J: TRBJ2-2
D: -
V: TRBV30
size: -

DNA: TGCGCCAGCAGCCCGACTAGTAGCTACGAGCAGTACTTC
CDR3: CASSPTSSYEQYF
J: TRBJ2-7
D: -
V: TRBV5-1
size: -

DNA: TGTGCCAGCAGCGTCGGGACAGCGAACACTGAAGCTTTCTTT
CDR3: CASSVGTANTEAFF
J: TRBJ1-1
D: TRBD1
V: TRBV9
size: few

DNA: TGTGCCAGCAGTGTGCAGGTAGACTCTGGAAACACCATATATTTT
CDR3: CASSVQVDSGNTIYF
J: TRBJ1-3
D: -
V: TRBV2
size: -

DNA: TGTGCCAGCTCACCCGGGCAGTTTTACGAGCAGTACTTC
CDR3: CASSPGQFYEQYF
J: TRBJ2-7
D: -
V: TRBV18
size: -

DNA: TGTGCCAGCAGCGTATACAGGGGAGGGGAGCAGTACTTC
CDR3: CASSVYRGGEQYF
J: TRBJ2-7
D: -
V: TRBV13
size: -

DNA: TGTGCCAGCTCCCAGGGTAGAACAGTACGAAACACCGGGGAGCTGTTTTTT
CDR3: CASSQGRTVRNTGELFF
J: TRBJ2-2
D: -
V: TRBV18
size: once